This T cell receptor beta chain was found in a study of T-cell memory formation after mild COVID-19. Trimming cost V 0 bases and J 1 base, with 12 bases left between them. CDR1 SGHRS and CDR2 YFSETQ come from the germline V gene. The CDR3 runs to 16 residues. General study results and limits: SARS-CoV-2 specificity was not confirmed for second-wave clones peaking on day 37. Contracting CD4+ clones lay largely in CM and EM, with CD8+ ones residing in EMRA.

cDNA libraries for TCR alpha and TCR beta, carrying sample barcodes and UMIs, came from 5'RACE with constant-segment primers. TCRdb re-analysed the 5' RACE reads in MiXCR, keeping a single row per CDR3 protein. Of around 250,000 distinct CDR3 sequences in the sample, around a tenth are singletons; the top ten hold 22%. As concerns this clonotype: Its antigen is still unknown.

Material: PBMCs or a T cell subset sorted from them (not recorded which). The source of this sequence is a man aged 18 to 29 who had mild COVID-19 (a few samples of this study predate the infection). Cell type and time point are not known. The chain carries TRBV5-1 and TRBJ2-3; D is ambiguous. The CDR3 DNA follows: TGCGCCAGCAGCTTGGCCTCCGGGTACCGCACAGATACGCAGTATTTT. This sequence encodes CASSLASGYRTDTQYF.